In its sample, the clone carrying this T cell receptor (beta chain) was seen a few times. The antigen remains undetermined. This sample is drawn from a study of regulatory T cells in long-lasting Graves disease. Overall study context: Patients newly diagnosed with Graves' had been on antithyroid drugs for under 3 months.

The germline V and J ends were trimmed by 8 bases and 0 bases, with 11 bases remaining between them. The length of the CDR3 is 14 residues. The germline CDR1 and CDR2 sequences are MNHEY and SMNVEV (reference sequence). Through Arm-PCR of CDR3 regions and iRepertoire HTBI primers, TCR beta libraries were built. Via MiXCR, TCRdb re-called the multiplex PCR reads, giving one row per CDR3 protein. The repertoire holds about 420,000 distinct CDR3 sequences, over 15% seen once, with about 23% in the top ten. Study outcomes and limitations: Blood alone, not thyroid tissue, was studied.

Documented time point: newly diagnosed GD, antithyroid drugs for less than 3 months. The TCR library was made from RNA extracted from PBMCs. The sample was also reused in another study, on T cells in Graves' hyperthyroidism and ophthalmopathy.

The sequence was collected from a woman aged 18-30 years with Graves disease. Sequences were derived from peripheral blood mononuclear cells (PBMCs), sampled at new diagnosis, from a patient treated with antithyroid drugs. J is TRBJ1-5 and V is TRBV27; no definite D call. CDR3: CASGEQYSNQPQHF. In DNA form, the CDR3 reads TGTGCCAGCGGGGAGCAATATAGCAATCAGCCCCAGCATTTT.